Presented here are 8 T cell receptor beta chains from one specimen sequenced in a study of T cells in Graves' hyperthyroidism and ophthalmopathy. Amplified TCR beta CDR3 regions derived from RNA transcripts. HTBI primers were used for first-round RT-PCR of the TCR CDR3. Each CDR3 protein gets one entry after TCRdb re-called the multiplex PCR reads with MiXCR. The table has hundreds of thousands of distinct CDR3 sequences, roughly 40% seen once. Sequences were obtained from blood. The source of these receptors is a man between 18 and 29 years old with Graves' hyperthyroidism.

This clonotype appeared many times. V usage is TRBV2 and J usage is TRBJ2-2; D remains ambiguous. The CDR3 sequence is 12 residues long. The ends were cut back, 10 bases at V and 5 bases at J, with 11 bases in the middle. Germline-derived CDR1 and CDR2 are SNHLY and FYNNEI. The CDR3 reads CATPDVTGELFF. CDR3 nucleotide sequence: TGTGCCACCCCGGACGTTACCGGGGAGCTGTTTTTT.

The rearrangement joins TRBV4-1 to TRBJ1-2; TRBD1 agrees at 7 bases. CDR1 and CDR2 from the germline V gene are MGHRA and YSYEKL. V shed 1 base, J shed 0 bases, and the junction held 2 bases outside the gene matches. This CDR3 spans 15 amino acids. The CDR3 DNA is TGCGCCAGCAGCCAAGGGCAGGGGGCTAACTATGGCTACACCTTC. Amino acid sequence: CASSQGQGANYGYTF.

In DNA form, the CDR3 reads TGCGCCAGCAGCTTGGGGACTAGGGATACTGAAGCTTTCTTT. Its translation: CASSLGTRDTEAFF. V gene TRBV5-1 combines with J gene TRBJ1-1; D gene unclear. The V end lost 0 bases, the J end lost 5 bases, and 11 bases lay between the germline ends. The germline gives CDR1 SGHRS, CDR2 YFSETQ. This CDR3 has 14 amino acids.

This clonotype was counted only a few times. CDR3 residues: CSAKTGAQPQHF. In nucleotides, the CDR3 is TGCAGTGCCAAGACAGGGGCCCAGCCCCAGCATTTT. The chain links TRBV20-1 to TRBJ1-5; TRBD1 aligns across 8 bases. The CDR3 has 12 amino acids. The germline V gene encodes CDR1 DFQATT and CDR2 SNEGSKA (reference sequence). V shed 6 bases, J shed 7 bases, and the junction held 5 bases outside the gene matches.

DNA for the CDR3: TGTGCCAGCAGCGAGGGGCTCGGGGAGCTGTTTTTT. Translation gives CASSEGLGELFF. This chain connects TRBV13 to TRBJ2-2; either TRBD1 or TRBD2 may supply D (5 bases each). The V end lost 5 bases, the J end lost 7 bases, and 8 bases lay between the germline ends. This CDR3 spans 12 amino acids. In germline, CDR1 is PRHDT, CDR2 FYEKMQ (reference sequence).

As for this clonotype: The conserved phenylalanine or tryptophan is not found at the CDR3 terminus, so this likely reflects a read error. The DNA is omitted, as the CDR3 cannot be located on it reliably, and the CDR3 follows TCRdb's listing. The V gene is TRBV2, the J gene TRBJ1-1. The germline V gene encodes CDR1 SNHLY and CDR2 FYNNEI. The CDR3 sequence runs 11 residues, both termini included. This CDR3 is CASSDQDDSFS.

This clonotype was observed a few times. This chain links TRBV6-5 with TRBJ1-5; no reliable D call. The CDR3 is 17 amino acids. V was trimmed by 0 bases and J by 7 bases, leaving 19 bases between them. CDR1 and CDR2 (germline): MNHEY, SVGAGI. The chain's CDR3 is CASSYSYSTGVEQPQHF. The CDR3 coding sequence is TGTGCCAGCAGTTACTCCTACTCCACCGGGGTAGAACAGCCCCAGCATTTT.

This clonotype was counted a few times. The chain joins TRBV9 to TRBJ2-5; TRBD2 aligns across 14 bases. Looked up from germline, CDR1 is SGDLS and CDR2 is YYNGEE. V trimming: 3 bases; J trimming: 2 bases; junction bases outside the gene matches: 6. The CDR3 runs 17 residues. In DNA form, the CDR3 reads TGTGCCAGCAGCGACGGACTAGCGGGGGGCTTACAAGAGACCCAGTACTTC. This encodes CASSDGLAGGLQETQYF.